The sequence of this T cell receptor (beta chain) was determined in a study of early T cells in non-severe SARS-CoV-2 infection. About the study: From unsorted whole blood, bulk RNA was sequenced, and the chains remained unpaired.

The germline V gene has CDR1 LGHNA and CDR2 YNFKEQ. The CDR3 loop spans 17 amino acids. V dropped 4 bases and J dropped 5; count of bases not matched to a gene: 14. One entry per CDR3 protein results from TCRdb running MiXCR on the 5' RACE reads. This table has about 80,000 distinct CDR3 sequences, more than 7.5% appearing once. This rearrangement joins TRBV4-2 to TRBJ1-2, with 9 bases fitting TRBD1. This TCR was sampled from an adult who was a healthcare worker with PCR-confirmed SARS-CoV-2 infection or an uninfected control (not recorded which). The specimen was whole blood. The CDR3 sequence: CASSLGDRDDRVYGYTF. The CDR3 DNA is TGTGCCAGCAGCCTCGGGGACAGGGATGACCGAGTTTATGGCTACACCTTC.